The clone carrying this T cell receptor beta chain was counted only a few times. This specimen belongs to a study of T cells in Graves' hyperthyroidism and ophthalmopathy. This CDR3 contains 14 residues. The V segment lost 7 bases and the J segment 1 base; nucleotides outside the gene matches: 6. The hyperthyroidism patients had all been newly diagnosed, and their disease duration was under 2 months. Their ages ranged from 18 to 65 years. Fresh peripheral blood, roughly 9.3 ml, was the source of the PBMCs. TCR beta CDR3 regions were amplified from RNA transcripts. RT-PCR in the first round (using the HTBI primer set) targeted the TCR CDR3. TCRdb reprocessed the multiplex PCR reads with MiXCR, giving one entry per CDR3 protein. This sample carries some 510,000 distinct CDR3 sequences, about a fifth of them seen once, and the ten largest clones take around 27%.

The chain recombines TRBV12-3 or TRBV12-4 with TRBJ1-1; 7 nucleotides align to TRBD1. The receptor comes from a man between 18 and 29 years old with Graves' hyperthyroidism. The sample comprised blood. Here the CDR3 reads CASKRDSQNTEAFF. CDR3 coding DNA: TGTGCCAGCAAGCGGGACAGTCAGAACACTGAAGCTTTCTTT.